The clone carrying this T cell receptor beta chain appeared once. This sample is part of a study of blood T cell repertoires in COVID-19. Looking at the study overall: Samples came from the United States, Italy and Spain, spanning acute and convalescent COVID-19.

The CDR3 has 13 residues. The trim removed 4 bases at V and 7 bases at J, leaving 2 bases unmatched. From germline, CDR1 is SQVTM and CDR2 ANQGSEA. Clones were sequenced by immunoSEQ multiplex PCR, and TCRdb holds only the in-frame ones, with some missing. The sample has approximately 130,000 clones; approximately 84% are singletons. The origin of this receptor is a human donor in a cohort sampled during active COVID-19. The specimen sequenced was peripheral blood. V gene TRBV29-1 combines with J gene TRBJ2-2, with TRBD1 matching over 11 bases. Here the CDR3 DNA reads TGCAGCGTTGTTGGGACAGGGGGCGGGGAGCTGTTTTTT. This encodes CSVVGTGGGELFF.